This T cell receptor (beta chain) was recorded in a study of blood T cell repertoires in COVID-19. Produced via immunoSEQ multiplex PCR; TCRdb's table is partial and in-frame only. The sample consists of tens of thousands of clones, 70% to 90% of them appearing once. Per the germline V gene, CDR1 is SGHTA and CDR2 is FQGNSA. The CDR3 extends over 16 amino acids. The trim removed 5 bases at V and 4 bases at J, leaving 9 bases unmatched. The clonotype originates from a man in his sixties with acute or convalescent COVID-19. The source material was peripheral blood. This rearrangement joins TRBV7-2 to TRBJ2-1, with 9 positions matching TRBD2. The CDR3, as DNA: TGTGCCAGCAGCAGGTCTAGCGGGACCCAATACAATGAGCAGTTCTTC. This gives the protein CASSRSSGTQYNEQFF.